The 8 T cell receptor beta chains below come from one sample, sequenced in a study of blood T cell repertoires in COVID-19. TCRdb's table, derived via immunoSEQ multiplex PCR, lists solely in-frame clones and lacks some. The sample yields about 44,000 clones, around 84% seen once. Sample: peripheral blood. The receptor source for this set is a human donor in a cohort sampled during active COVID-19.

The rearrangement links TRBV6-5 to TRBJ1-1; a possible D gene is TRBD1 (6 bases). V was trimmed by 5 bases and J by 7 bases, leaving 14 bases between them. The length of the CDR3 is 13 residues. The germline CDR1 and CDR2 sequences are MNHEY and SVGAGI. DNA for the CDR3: TGTGCCAGCAGTCCTCCGCAGGGGAATGAAGCTTTCTTT. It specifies CASSPPQGNEAFF.

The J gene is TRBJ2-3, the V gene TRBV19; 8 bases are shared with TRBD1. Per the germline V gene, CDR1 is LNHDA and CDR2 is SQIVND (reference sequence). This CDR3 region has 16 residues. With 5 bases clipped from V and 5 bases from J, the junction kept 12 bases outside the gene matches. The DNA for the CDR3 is TGTGCCAGTAGTGAAACGACAGGGGTTGGGGGAGATACGCAGTATTTT. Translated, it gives CASSETTGVGGDTQYF. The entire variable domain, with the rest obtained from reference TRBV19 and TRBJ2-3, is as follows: DGGITQSPKYLFRKEGQNVTLSCEQNLNHDAMYWYRQDPGQGLRLIYYSQIVNDFQKGDIAEGYSVSREKKESFPLTVTSAQKNPTAFYLCASSETTGVGGDTQYFGPGTRLTVL.

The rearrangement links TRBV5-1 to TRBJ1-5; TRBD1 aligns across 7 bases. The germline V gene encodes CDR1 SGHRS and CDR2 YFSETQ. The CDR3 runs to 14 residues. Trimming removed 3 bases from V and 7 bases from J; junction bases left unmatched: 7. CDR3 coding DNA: TGCGCCAGCAGCTCAGGGGGTAGGGGACAGCCCCAGCATTTT. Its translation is CASSSGGRGQPQHF.

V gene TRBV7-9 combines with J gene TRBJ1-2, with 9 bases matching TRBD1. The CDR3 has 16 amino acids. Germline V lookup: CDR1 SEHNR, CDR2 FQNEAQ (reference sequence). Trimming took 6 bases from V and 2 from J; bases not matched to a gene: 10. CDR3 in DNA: TGTGCCAGCAGGTCCGGTGGGACAGGGACGAACTATGGCTACACCTTC. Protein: CASRSGGTGTNYGYTF.

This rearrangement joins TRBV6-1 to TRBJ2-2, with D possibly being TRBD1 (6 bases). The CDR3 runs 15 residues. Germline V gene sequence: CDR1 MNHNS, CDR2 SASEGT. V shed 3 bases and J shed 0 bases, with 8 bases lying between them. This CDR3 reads CASSEGHTNTGELFF. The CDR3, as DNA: TGTGCCAGCAGTGAGGGACACACGAACACCGGGGAGCTGTTTTTT.

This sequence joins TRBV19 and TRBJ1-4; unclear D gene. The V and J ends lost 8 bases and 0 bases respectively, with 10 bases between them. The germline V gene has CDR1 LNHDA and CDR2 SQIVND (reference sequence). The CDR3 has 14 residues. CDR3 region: CASGGSATNEKLFF. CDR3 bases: TGTGCCAGTGGCGGGAGTGCAACTAATGAAAAACTGTTTTTT.

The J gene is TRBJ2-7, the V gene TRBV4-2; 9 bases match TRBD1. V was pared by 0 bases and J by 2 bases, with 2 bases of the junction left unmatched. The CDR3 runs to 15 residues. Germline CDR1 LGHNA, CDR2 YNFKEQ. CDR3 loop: CASSQERQGAYEQYF. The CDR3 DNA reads TGTGCCAGCAGCCAAGAAAGACAGGGGGCCTACGAGCAGTACTTC.

As DNA, the CDR3 is TGCGCCAGCAGCCGGGGGGACGGACGCACAGATACGCAGTATTTT. Its translation is CASSRGDGRTDTQYF. The chain combines TRBV5-1 with TRBJ2-3; 7 bases match TRBD2. The CDR3 spans 15 residues. With V trimmed by 4 bases and J by 1 base, 6 bases remained unmatched. Germline CDR1 reads SGHRS; CDR2 reads YFSETQ.